This T cell receptor beta chain was documented in a study of tumor and adjacent non-tumor tissue in lung cancer. Notes on the study in general: Compared with tumor, normal lung showed significantly lower TCR diversity.

The template was RNA from unsorted bulk tissue. More than 3 cm separated this lung sample from the edge of the tumor. About this clonotype: The antigen remains unidentified.

The V end was cut by 4 bases, the J end by 1 base, with 10 bases between. CDR1 MGHRA and CDR2 YSYEKL come from the germline V gene. The CDR3 is 14 amino acids. A modified ARM-PCR protocol with three rounds of nested PCR amplified TCRbeta. TCRdb ran MiXCR on the multiplex PCR reads and lists one entry per CDR3 protein. The sample records under 80,000 distinct CDR3 sequences, about 77% being singletons. Specimen: distant non-tumor lung tissue. The chain uses TRBV4-1 and TRBJ1-1; D remains unclear. The TCR was taken from a man aged 55 to 69 with non-small cell lung cancer. The DNA of the CDR3 is TGCGCCAGCAGCCGAGTCGTCCCGAACACTGAAGCTTTCTTT. Protein sequence: CASSRVVPNTEAFF.